This TCR beta chain appears in the sequencing data of a study of post-analysis software for immune sequencing data. Study background: Patients with relapsing-remitting, secondary progressive and progressive-relapsing multiple sclerosis courses were all represented. General study results and limits: Higher frequency in patients than in controls was seen for about five TRBV segments, with TRBV5-6, TRBV5-1 and TRBV20-1 among them. The normalized Chao1 diversity of multiple sclerosis patients was significantly lower than that of controls.

As for this clonotype: Its antigen is as yet unknown.

Tagging with unique molecular identifiers was a feature of the TCR beta cDNA libraries. TCRdb reanalysed the PCR reads using MiXCR and keeps one entry per CDR3 protein. The table shows more than 500,000 distinct CDR3 sequences, with around 36% occurring only once. The CDR3 is 15 amino acids. The germline V gene encodes CDR1 ENHRY and CDR2 SYGVKD. Trimming cost V 7 bases and J 3 bases, with 17 bases left between them. Sample: blood. This TCR came from a girl under 18 with multiple sclerosis. The rearrangement joins TRBV10-3 to TRBJ2-3; a weak D match, TRBD2 (6 bases). CDR3 in DNA: TGTGCCATCAAGGGAACGGGAGACGGAACAGATACGCAGTATTTT. This sequence encodes CAIKGTGDGTDTQYF.